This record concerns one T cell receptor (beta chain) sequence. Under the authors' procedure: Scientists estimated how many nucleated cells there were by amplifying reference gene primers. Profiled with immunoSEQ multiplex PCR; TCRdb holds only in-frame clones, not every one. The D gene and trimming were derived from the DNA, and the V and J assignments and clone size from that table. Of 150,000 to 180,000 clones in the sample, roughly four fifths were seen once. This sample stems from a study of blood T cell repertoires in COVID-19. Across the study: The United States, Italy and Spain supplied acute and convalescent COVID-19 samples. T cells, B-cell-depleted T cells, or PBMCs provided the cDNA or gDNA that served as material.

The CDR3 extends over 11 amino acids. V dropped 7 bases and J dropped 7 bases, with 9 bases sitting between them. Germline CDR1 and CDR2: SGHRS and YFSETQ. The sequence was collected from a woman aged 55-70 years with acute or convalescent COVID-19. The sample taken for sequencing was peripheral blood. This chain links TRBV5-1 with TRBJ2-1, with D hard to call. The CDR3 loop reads CASLSSNEQFF. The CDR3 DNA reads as TGCGCCAGCCTTAGCAGTAATGAGCAGTTCTTC.